These T cell receptor beta chains were read from a single sample in a study of OX40 agonist ivuxolimab in advanced cancers. Profiled with immunoSEQ multiplex PCR; TCRdb holds only in-frame clones, not every one. The data show 89,000 or so clones, roughly 89% seen once. The starting material was CD4+ or CD8+ T cells sorted from blood, obtained in a trial of the OX40 agonist ivuxolimab. These receptors all come from an adult with an advanced solid tumor such as melanoma, head and neck, liver or kidney cancer. The conserved cysteine and the conserved F or W are not part of the CDR3 here. The order of the fields is CDR3 length, J gene, V gene, CDR3 protein.

len: 13; j_gene: TRBJ2-3; v_gene: TRBV15; CDR3aa: ATSRGGEESDTQY
len: 12; j_gene: TRBJ1-5; v_gene: TRBV5-6; CDR3aa: ASSFSGVNQPQH
len: 10; j_gene: TRBJ1-5; v_gene: TRBV2; CDR3aa: ASGTVNQPQH
len: 15; j_gene: TRBJ1-1; v_gene: TRBV5-1; CDR3aa: ASSLANQQGAGTEAF
len: 17; j_gene: TRBJ2-1; v_gene: TRBV7-8; CDR3aa: ASSPRLLAGGPGYNEQF
len: 10; j_gene: TRBJ2-5; v_gene: TRBV13; CDR3aa: ASSLYQETQY
len: 12; j_gene: TRBJ1-2; v_gene: TRBV18; CDR3aa: ASSPDRGNYGYT
len: 13; j_gene: TRBJ2-7; v_gene: TRBV15; CDR3aa: ATSLDRGGSYEQY
len: 13; j_gene: TRBJ2-3; v_gene: TRBV5-4; CDR3aa: ASSRGILAPDTQY
len: 15; j_gene: TRBJ1-5; v_gene: TRBV19; CDR3aa: ASTAGQGVGYNQPQH
len: 13; j_gene: TRBJ2-7; v_gene: TRBV6-5; CDR3aa: ASSYSRGAHYEQY
len: 13; j_gene: TRBJ2-3; v_gene: TRBV7-8; CDR3aa: ASSLGDRGRDTQY
len: 13; j_gene: TRBJ1-6; v_gene: TRBV6-5; CDR3aa: ASSYVGNNNSPLH
len: 12; j_gene: TRBJ2-1; v_gene: TRBV6-6; CDR3aa: ASSLDRDYNEQF
len: 13; j_gene: TRBJ2-7; v_gene: TRBV27; CDR3aa: ASRAGTGDLYEQY
len: 10; j_gene: TRBJ1-5; v_gene: TRBV7-9; CDR3aa: ASSRSNQPQH
len: 11; j_gene: TRBJ1-5; v_gene: TRBV6-7; CDR3aa: ASSYLQGQPQH
len: 17; j_gene: TRBJ2-7; v_gene: TRBV7-9; CDR3aa: ASSLANAPLPEGPDEQY
len: 15; j_gene: TRBJ1-5; v_gene: TRBV19; CDR3aa: ASSITEGWWRNQPQH
len: 14; j_gene: TRBJ2-1; v_gene: TRBV29-1; CDR3aa: SVEDETGGLYNEQF
len: 15; j_gene: TRBJ2-2; v_gene: TRBV18; CDR3aa: ASAPPGSRTNTGELF
len: 10; j_gene: TRBJ1-2; v_gene: TRBV4-2; CDR3aa: ASSQDQYGYT
len: 11; j_gene: TRBJ1-1; v_gene: TRBV7-2; CDR3aa: ASSEGGGVEAF
len: 10; j_gene: TRBJ2-3; v_gene: TRBV4-1; CDR3aa: ASSPPTDTQY
len: 9; j_gene: TRBJ2-1; v_gene: TRBV7-8; CDR3aa: ATTSYNEQF
len: 10; j_gene: TRBJ1-1; v_gene: TRBV29-1; CDR3aa: SPIKGATEAF
len: 12; j_gene: TRBJ2-1; v_gene: TRBV2; CDR3aa: ASSDFGKNTEQF
len: 12; j_gene: TRBJ2-3; v_gene: TRBV6-5; CDR3aa: ASSYSGDTDTQY
len: 14; j_gene: TRBJ2-2; v_gene: TRBV9; CDR3aa: ASSPWTVRDTGELF
len: 11; j_gene: TRBJ2-1; v_gene: TRBV6-6; CDR3aa: ASSPVWNNEQF
len: 10; j_gene: TRBJ1-1; v_gene: TRBV4-2; CDR3aa: ASSQGNTEAF
len: 12; j_gene: TRBJ2-2; v_gene: TRBV12-5; CDR3aa: ASGLVPGTGELF
len: 12; j_gene: TRBJ2-7; v_gene: TRBV2; CDR3aa: ASKIGTGIYEQY
len: 9; j_gene: TRBJ1-1; v_gene: TRBV19; CDR3aa: ATQTFTEAF
len: 11; j_gene: TRBJ2-1; v_gene: TRBV4-1; CDR3aa: ASSQVDYNEQF
len: 10; j_gene: TRBJ2-3; v_gene: TRBV10-3; CDR3aa: AISEWVDTQY
len: 12; j_gene: TRBJ2-1; v_gene: TRBV11-2; CDR3aa: ASSLGLANNEQF
len: 11; j_gene: TRBJ2-1; v_gene: TRBV11-2; CDR3aa: ASSLYIANEQF
len: 12; j_gene: TRBJ2-3; v_gene: TRBV9; CDR3aa: ASSPSGRTDTQY
len: 13; j_gene: TRBJ1-2; v_gene: TRBV6-5; CDR3aa: ASSQTHRGLGGYT
len: 13; j_gene: TRBJ1-2; v_gene: TRBV7-2; CDR3aa: ASSLTGGLNYGYT
len: 14; j_gene: TRBJ2-1; v_gene: TRBV18; CDR3aa: ASSPEGLGLDDEQF
len: 13; j_gene: TRBJ1-5; v_gene: TRBV12-1; CDR3aa: ASSLPPLSNQPQH
len: 14; j_gene: TRBJ2-3; v_gene: TRBV19; CDR3aa: ASSISGAGGRDTQY
len: 11; j_gene: TRBJ1-1; v_gene: TRBV12-5; CDR3aa: ASGLGTTDEAF
len: 16; j_gene: TRBJ2-3; v_gene: TRBV14; CDR3aa: ASSQKLRGRTSTDTQY
len: 17; j_gene: TRBJ1-2; v_gene: TRBV28; CDR3aa: ASSSPYPGQGFANYGYT
len: 12; j_gene: TRBJ1-2; v_gene: TRBV9; CDR3aa: ASSAGLTNYGYT
len: 10; j_gene: TRBJ2-2; v_gene: TRBV9; CDR3aa: ASSVNTGELF